The 5 T cell receptor beta chains in this list originate from one sample, sequenced in a study of blood T cell repertoires in COVID-19. TCRdb's table, derived via immunoSEQ multiplex PCR, lists solely in-frame clones and lacks some. The table shows around 250,000 clones, with approximately 85% occurring only once. The sample was PBMCs or T cells enriched from blood (not recorded which). The receptor set was obtained from a woman in her fifties or sixties who had recovered from COVID-19.

With respect to this clone: Other DNA sequences in the sample encode the same CDR3. The chain couples TRBV11-3 to TRBJ1-1; the D is unclear. This CDR3 comprises 13 residues. V was clipped by 1 base and J by 2 bases, with 5 bases between them. Germline values: CDR1 SGHNT, CDR2 YENEEA. The CDR3 nucleotides are TGTGCCAGCAGCTTAGGAGGAAACACTGAAGCTTTCTTT. This encodes CASSLGGNTEAFF.

This clone was counted a few times. The chain has TRBV7-2 and TRBJ2-1; 10 bases align to TRBD2. Germline V CDR1 and CDR2: SGHTA, FQGNSA. The CDR3 runs 14 residues. V lost 6 bases to trimming and J lost 10 bases; unmatched junction nucleotides: 9. The CDR3: CASRYTLAGVEQFF. The DNA of the CDR3 is TGTGCCAGCAGATACACCCTAGCGGGAGTGGAGCAGTTCTTC.

This clone showed up just once. The chain recombines TRBV5-1 with TRBJ2-3; 14 nucleotides agree with TRBD2. Germline V gene data show CDR1 as SGHRS and CDR2 as YFSETQ. The CDR3 consists of 18 residues. The J segment lost 6 bases and the V segment lost 4 bases, leaving 13 bases of the junction unmatched. This chain's CDR3 is CASSTGTSGSVNLDTQYF. CDR3 coding DNA: TGCGCCAGCAGCACCGGGACTAGCGGGAGCGTCAACCTTGATACGCAGTATTTT. Full variable domain (remainder filled in from reference TRBV5-1 and TRBJ2-3): KAGVTQTPRYLIKTRGQQVTLSCSPISGHRSVSWYQQTPGQGLQFLFEYFSETQRNKGNFPGRFSGRQFSNSRSEMNVSTLELGDSALYLCASSTGTSGSVNLDTQYFGPGTRLTVL.

V is TRBV7-2 and J is TRBJ2-1; TRBD2 matches at 10 bases. Germline V gene data show CDR1 as SGHTA and CDR2 as FQGNSA. Unmatched junction bases numbered 9, after V lost 8 bases and J lost 8 bases. The CDR3 runs 14 residues. CDR3 protein: CASDSLAGDYEQFF. CDR3 nucleotides: TGTGCCAGCGACAGCCTAGCGGGAGACTATGAGCAGTTCTTC.

This clone was observed a single time. The rearrangement links TRBV3-1 (or the pseudogene TRBV3-2) to TRBJ1-4; 7 bases line up with TRBD1. This CDR3 contains 15 residues. Germline CDR1 is LGHDT and CDR2 is YNNKEL (reference sequence). Trimming cost V 1 base and J 3 bases; bases outside gene matches: 2. The CDR3 DNA is TGTGCCAGCAGCCAAGGACAGGGAGCTAATGAAAAACTGTTTTTT. Translation: CASSQGQGANEKLFF.